A single TCR beta chain is shown here with its context. Some clones are missing from TCRdb's copy, which holds only in-frame ones; the method was immunoSEQ multiplex PCR. The sample includes roughly 2 million clones, approximately 94% of them seen just once. This record comes from a study of shared clonotypes between healthy human individuals. All donors qualified as healthy HIV-negative adults and had experienced no recent acute infections or vaccinations. Sequencing used naive CD4+ T cells sorted from blood. Subset in this sample: CD45RA+ positively selected. The clonotype was recovered from a man aged 18 to 30 in good health.

CDR3 DNA sequence: TGTGCCACCAGCAGAGCGACAGGGGCGAACACTGAAGCTTTCTTT. The encoded protein is CATSRATGANTEAFF. This chain uses TRBV15 with TRBJ1-1; 8 nucleotides agree with TRBD1. The CDR3 length is 15 residues. V was clipped by 1 base and J by 1 base; unmatched bases: 2. From germline, CDR1 is LNHNV and CDR2 YYDKDF (reference sequence).